The T cell receptor beta chain described here comes from a study of T cell responses to AZD1222 COVID-19 vaccine. Study conclusions and caveats: Spike-spanning, vaccine-associated CD4 TCRs were dominant at 160-218 and 743-854. Among the donors, most were white British and more were female, and clonal diversity was possibly underestimated.

As for this clone: The antigen is not known.

Profiled with immunoSEQ multiplex PCR; TCRdb holds only in-frame clones, not every one. The sample carries approximately 150,000 clones, around 90% recorded once. Trimming removed 3 bases from V and 1 base from J; junction bases left unmatched: 8. Germline V gene lookup returns CDR1 SGHDT and CDR2 YYEEEE. CDR3 length: 16 residues. This chain joins TRBV5-6 and TRBJ2-7; the match to TRBD1 covers 9 bases. The TCR sequence derives from an adult who received the AZD1222 COVID-19 vaccine. This material consisted of peripheral blood, taken 28 days after the second AZD1222 dose. The CDR3 spells CASSSFRQGGSYEQYF. The CDR3 DNA follows: TGTGCCAGCAGCTCCTTCCGACAGGGGGGATCCTACGAGCAGTACTTC.